A single sample gave rise to the 9 T cell receptor beta chains below, sequenced in a study of blood T cell repertoires in COVID-19. Here immunoSEQ multiplex PCR was the method, and the copy in TCRdb shows in-frame clones only, minus some. The table has 180,000 or so clones, about 91% seen once. The specimen sequenced was PBMCs or T cells enriched from blood (not recorded which). The receptors derive from a woman aged 18-35 years who had recovered from COVID-19.

This chain links TRBV30 with TRBJ2-7; D call uncertain. Germline CDR1 and CDR2: GTSNPN and SVGIG (reference sequence). Trimming pared 0 bases from V and 0 bases from J, leaving 9 bases between. The CDR3 is made up of 14 amino acids. CDR3 coding DNA: TGTGCCTGGAGTGTAAGCGAGAGCTCCTACGAGCAGTACTTC. It encodes CAWSVSESSYEQYF.

The gene calls are TRBV7-2 and TRBJ2-1; the match to TRBD2 covers 9 bases. With V trimmed by 6 bases and J by 8 bases, 20 bases remained unmatched. From germline, CDR1 is SGHTA and CDR2 FQGNSA. This CDR3 has 18 amino acids. CDR3 bases: TGTGCCAGCAGACAACCTCGTCCGACTAGCGGACCCGGGGATGAGCAGTTCTTC. Amino acids: CASRQPRPTSGPGDEQFF. Based on the CDR3 plus reference TRBV7-2 and TRBJ2-1, the full variable domain is GAGVSQSPSNKVTEKGKDVELRCDPISGHTALYWYRQSLGQGLEFLIYFQGNSAPDKSGLPSDRFSAERTGGSVSTLTIQRTQQEDSAVYLCASRQPRPTSGPGDEQFFGPGTRLTVL.

This sequence joins TRBV14 and TRBJ1-1, with 8 bases aligning to TRBD1. The CDR3 runs to 14 residues. CDR1 is SGHDN, CDR2 FVKESK, per germline. V trimming: 4 bases; J trimming: 5 bases; junction bases outside the gene matches: 6. The CDR3 spells CASSPGGRETEAFF. Here the CDR3 DNA reads TGTGCCAGCAGCCCAGGGGGCAGGGAGACTGAAGCTTTCTTT.

The chain recombines TRBV9 with TRBJ2-1, with 7 bases identical to TRBD2. This CDR3 is 16 amino acids long. Unmatched junction bases numbered 3, after V lost 0 bases and J lost 0 bases. Germline CDR1 is SGDLS and CDR2 is YYNGEE. The CDR3, as DNA: TGTGCCAGCAGCGTAGGGGGCGGGAGCTCCTACAATGAGCAGTTCTTC. This translates into CASSVGGGSSYNEQFF.

The rearrangement uses TRBV4-1 and TRBJ1-5; a possible D gene is TRBD1 (6 bases). The germline V gene has CDR1 MGHRA and CDR2 YSYEKL. CDR3 length: 14 amino acids. Deletions cut 1 base from V and 2 bases from J, with 6 bases between. The CDR3 reads CASSQGQGNQPQHF. CDR3 sequence (DNA): TGCGCCAGCAGCCAAGGACAGGGCAATCAGCCCCAGCATTTT.

The chain employs TRBV6-5 and TRBJ2-7; D is undetermined. The CDR3 loop spans 14 amino acids. From germline, CDR1 is MNHEY and CDR2 SVGAGI. With 2 bases removed from V and 0 bases from J, the gap between germline ends came to 8 bases. As DNA, the CDR3 is TGTGCCAGCAGTTACGCCACTGGCTCCTACGAGCAGTACTTC. Translated, it gives CASSYATGSYEQYF.

This sequence joins TRBV5-6 and TRBJ2-7; D perhaps matches TRBD1 (9 bases). CDR1 is SGHDT, CDR2 YYEEEE, per germline. This CDR3 spans 15 amino acids. Trimming pared 6 bases from V and 6 bases from J, leaving 22 bases between. This CDR3 is CASTGRGDRVAEQYF. The DNA of the CDR3 is TGTGCCAGCACCGGGCGGGGGGACAGGGTTGCCGAGCAGTACTTC.

The CDR3 DNA follows: TGTGCCAGTAGCCCCAGAGGGGGCAGGGATCAGCCCCAGCATTTT. This codes for CASSPRGGRDQPQHF. The chain combines TRBV19 with TRBJ1-5; 7 bases match TRBD1. CDR3 size: 15 residues. J lost 5 bases, V lost 6 bases, and 10 bases had no gene match. Germline lookup yields CDR1 LNHDA and CDR2 SQIVND (reference sequence). The full variable domain, in which reference TRBV19 and TRBJ1-5 provide the parts outside the CDR3, is DGGITQSPKYLFRKEGQNVTLSCEQNLNHDAMYWYRQDPGQGLRLIYYSQIVNDFQKGDIAEGYSVSREKKESFPLTVTSAQKNPTAFYLCASSPRGGRDQPQHFGDGTRLSIL.

This chain uses TRBV5-6 with TRBJ2-7, with TRBD1 matching 11 bases. The trim removed 4 bases at V and 3 bases at J, leaving 12 bases unmatched. CDR3 length: 17 residues. Germline V lookup: CDR1 SGHDT, CDR2 YYEEEE. In DNA form, the CDR3 reads TGTGCCAGCAGCGCGATGGGGACCGGGACAGGGGGCTACGAGCAGTACTTC. This sequence encodes CASSAMGTGTGGYEQYF.